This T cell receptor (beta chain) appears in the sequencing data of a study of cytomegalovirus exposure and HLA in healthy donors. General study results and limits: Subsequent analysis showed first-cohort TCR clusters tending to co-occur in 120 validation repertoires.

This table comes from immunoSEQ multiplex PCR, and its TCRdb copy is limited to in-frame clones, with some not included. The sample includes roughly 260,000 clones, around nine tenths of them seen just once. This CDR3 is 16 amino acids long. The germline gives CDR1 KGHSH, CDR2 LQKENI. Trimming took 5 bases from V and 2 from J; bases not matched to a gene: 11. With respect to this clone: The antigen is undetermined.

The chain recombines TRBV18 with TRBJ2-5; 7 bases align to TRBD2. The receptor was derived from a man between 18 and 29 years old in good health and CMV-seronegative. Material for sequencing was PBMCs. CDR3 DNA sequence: TGTGCCAGCTCAAAGGCCCCCGGGACTAATCAAGAGACCCAGTACTTC. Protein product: CASSKAPGTNQETQYF.